The source of this T cell receptor (beta chain) is a study of blood T cell repertoires in COVID-19 (TCRdb year 2020). Background on the whole study: Collaborator samples came from the United States, Italy and Spain and covered acute and convalescent phases of COVID-19. The repertoires were released in a freely available public database intended as a resource for research on the immune response to SARS-CoV-2. Where HLA class I and class II types were available, the types were taken from metadata supplied by the sample provider, not from assay-based typing. The material from the prospective study consisted of cDNA or gDNA derived from T cells, B-cell-depleted T cells, or PBMCs. Deeply sampled blood TCRbeta repertoires from subjects exposed to, actively infected with, or recovered from COVID-19 were included in the dataset. The samples were drawn from two sources: the first 160 participants of the ongoing ImmuneRACE study, and approximately 1,300 subjects contributed by 6 global collaborators. A de-identified subject ID, COVID-19 status, age in years and sex were almost always included in the sample metadata. What the research found in general, with its limitations: Clinical and demographic metadata were provided uncurated, with the amount varying by source and participant.

Details on this clone: Its antigen is unknown. No base qualities exist here, and no much larger clone lies one base off it.

TCRbeta CDR3 regions were amplified from genomic DNA by means of the immunoSEQ Assay, a bias-controlled multiplex PCR. The published analysis was carried out like this. The number of nucleated cells in each sample was estimated by amplification of reference gene primers within the assay. To quantify the absolute abundance of each unique TCRbeta CDR3 rearrangement, sequence reads were collapsed and filtered. For each sample, productive Simpson clonality was calculated as the square root of Simpson's diversity index over productive rearrangements. TCRdb obtained this table from immuneACCESS and retained in-frame rearrangements with V and J assigned. These tables miss some clones; where compared with another copy, unresolved V genes account for less than half of the shortfall, and the remainder is unexplained. D and trimming were read from the DNA, whereas the V and J calls and clone size are those reported in that table. In all, the sample holds 72,000 or so clones, and about nine tenths of those were seen once. Around 0.8% of the sample belongs to the ten largest clones.

Each collaborating institution followed its own protocols to collect whole blood in K2EDTA tubes. Collaborator samples were shipped for TCRbeta analysis as frozen whole blood, isolated PBMCs, or DNA extracted from either sample type. The germline V gene (reference sequence) specifies LGHDT as CDR1 and YNNKEL as CDR2. Cut back by 3 bases and 8 bases, the V and J ends lie 19 bases apart. Inclusive of the bounding cysteine and phenylalanine, the CDR3 is 15 residues long. The entry retains the CDR3 DNA only, 45 bases that are in frame from base 1. Sequenced material: peripheral blood. This sequence was found in a woman over 75 with acute or convalescent COVID-19. The rearranged chain carries TRBV3-1 (or the pseudogene TRBV3-2) and TRBJ1-2, with a weak D call of TRBD1 (5 bases match). The CDR3 amino acid sequence is: CASSHPTQGARGYTF. The DNA sequence follows: TGTGCCAGCAGCCATCCCACCCAGGGTGCTAGGGGCTACACCTTC.